What follows describes a single T cell receptor (beta chain). Its antigen is as yet unknown. The data belong to a study of cytomegalovirus exposure and HLA in healthy donors. The CDR3 loop spans 17 amino acids. CDR1 and CDR2 from the germline V gene are SGHNT and YYREEE (reference sequence). V lost 4 bases, J lost 4 bases, and 15 bases stayed unmatched. Assay: immunoSEQ multiplex PCR; the TCRdb copy retains only in-frame clones and omits some. The table shows about 110,000 clones, with about 94% occurring only once. General study results and limits: Specificity of three CMV-associated chains for CMV antigens was verified in vitro.

Sequenced sample: PBMCs. V usage is TRBV5-4 and J usage is TRBJ2-7; 9 bases match TRBD1. The source of this sequence is a woman between 18 and 30 years old in good health and CMV-seronegative. The CDR3 protein is CASSLGQGRVDFYEQYF. The CDR3 DNA sequence: TGTGCCAGCAGCCTCGGACAGGGGAGGGTAGACTTTTACGAGCAGTACTTC.